This T cell receptor beta chain was identified during a study of cytomegalovirus exposure and HLA in healthy donors. Overall study findings and caveats: Later, an analysis found that common viral pathogens appeared to be linked with several of the most significant clusters. Productive rates of about 90% or about 30% were seen for most TCR beta V segments in an earlier analysis. Reportedly, fewer N-insertions than the 666-donor mean appeared in an Asian-associated ancestry cluster in a later analysis.

Primers for the PCR totalled 60 Vbeta and 13 Jbeta. Profiled with immunoSEQ multiplex PCR; TCRdb holds only in-frame clones, not every one. The sample lists under 150,000 clones; 82% were seen once. This CDR3 is 14 amino acids long. Germline assignment: CDR1 SGHTA and CDR2 FQGNSA. Trimming pared 0 bases from V and 4 bases from J, leaving 10 bases between. As regards this clone: Antigen: not known.

Sequencing input: PBMCs. The V and J genes are TRBV7-2 and TRBJ2-7, with TRBD2 as a possible D gene (5 bases). This sequence originates from a male donor in good health and CMV-seronegative. The CDR3 region has the DNA TGTGCCAGCAGCTTAGCGCAGACGGGGTACGAGCAGTACTTC. Its translation is CASSLAQTGYEQYF.